This entry describes one T cell receptor beta chain. TCRdb re-derived calls from the RT-PCR reads in MiXCR, one entry per CDR3 protein. The table lists about 680,000 distinct CDR3 sequences, 13% to 15% of them singletons. There are 15 residues in the CDR3. J was trimmed by 6 bases and V by 1 base; bases with no gene match: 4. The TCR sequence derives from a female donor in good health, serving as a healthy control. The material sequenced was memory CD4+ T cells from blood. V and J are TRBV12-3 or TRBV12-4 and TRBJ2-2; 8 bases align to TRBD1. CDR3 nucleotide sequence: TGTGCCAGCAGTTTAGAGCAGGGGGCTGCCGGGGAGCTGTTTTTT. This gives the protein CASSLEQGAAGELFF.